Shown below are 21 T cell receptor beta chains from a single sample sequenced in a study of T-cell memory formation after mild COVID-19. One entry per CDR3 protein results from TCRdb running MiXCR on the 5' RACE reads. The table records some 410,000 distinct CDR3 sequences, 20% to 30% of them present only once. Sequences were obtained from PBMCs or a T cell subset sorted from them (not recorded which). Source of these receptors: an adult woman who had mild COVID-19 (a few samples of this study predate the infection). Cell type and time point are not known.

The sample holds a few counts of this clonotype. The chain is built from TRBV5-1 and TRBJ1-1; D is perhaps TRBD1 (6 bases). CDR3 length: 15 residues. V was trimmed by 4 bases and J by 2 bases, leaving 15 bases between them. Germline assignment: CDR1 SGHRS and CDR2 YFSETQ. The CDR3 region has the DNA TGCGCCAGCAGCGTGACAACAGGGTTAAACACTGAAGCTTTCTTT. This sequence encodes CASSVTTGLNTEAFF.

This clonotype was seen ten or more times. The chain recombines TRBV7-2 with TRBJ1-1; no firm D call. CDR3 size: 15 residues. V gave up 2 bases and J gave up 0 bases, with 10 bases separating them. Germline V gene sequence: CDR1 SGHTA, CDR2 FQGNSA. In nucleotides, the CDR3 is TGTGCCAGCAGCTTATGGGGTAGCGTGAACACTGAAGCTTTCTTT. This sequence encodes CASSLWGSVNTEAFF.

This clonotype was picked up a small number of times. The chain joins TRBV5-1 to TRBJ1-2; 9 bases line up with TRBD1. V shed 5 bases, J shed 7 bases, and the junction held 9 bases outside the gene matches. Germline CDR1 reads SGHRS; CDR2 reads YFSETQ. This CDR3 contains 14 residues. In DNA, the CDR3 is TGCGCCAGCAGTTTGCCGGGACAGGGCACTGGCTACACCTTC. Residues: CASSLPGQGTGYTF.

The J gene is TRBJ2-5, the V gene TRBV9; D tentatively fits TRBD1 or TRBD2 (5 bases each). Looked up from germline, CDR1 is SGDLS and CDR2 is YYNGEE. V lost 4 bases and J lost 5, with 18 bases in between. CDR3 length: 15 amino acids. This chain's CDR3 is CASSPQIGAGETQYF. CDR3 nucleotides: TGTGCCAGCAGCCCGCAGATAGGGGCGGGCGAGACCCAGTACTTC.

This chain joins TRBV12-3 or TRBV12-4 and TRBJ2-7; TRBD1 might be the D (6 bases). V lost 6 bases and J 0 bases, leaving 12 bases between the germline ends. The CDR3 contains 14 residues. The CDR3, as DNA: TGTGCCAGCAGACCTCAGGGGCGCTCCTACGAGCAGTACTTC. Residues: CASRPQGRSYEQYF.

The chain combines TRBV6-2 or TRBV6-3 with TRBJ2-1; D is unresolved. Germline CDR1 is MNHEY and CDR2 is SVGEGT. CDR3 length equals 14 residues. Trimming pared 7 bases from V and 6 bases from J, leaving 16 bases between. CDR3 DNA sequence: TGTGCCAGCACCCCCTCGAGGACGCGCAATGAGCAGTTCTTC. Translation gives CASTPSRTRNEQFF.

The rearrangement joins TRBV6-5 to TRBJ1-1, with 9 nucleotides matching TRBD1. Trimming cost V 5 bases and J 8 bases; bases outside gene matches: 6. Looked up from germline, CDR1 is MNHEY and CDR2 is SVGAGI. CDR3 size: 13 residues. This CDR3 is CASSKTGGKEAFF. CDR3 sequence (DNA): TGTGCCAGCAGTAAGACAGGGGGTAAAGAAGCTTTCTTT.

This clonotype was seen a handful of times. The chain couples TRBV24-1 to TRBJ2-1, with D perhaps matching TRBD1 (6 bases). Trimming shortened V by 3 bases and J by 7 bases, and 21 bases separated the two germline ends. This CDR3 is built from 17 residues. The V gene's germline CDR1 is KGHDR and CDR2 SFDVKD. In DNA, the CDR3 is TGTGCCACCAGTGATGGGTTCGGACAGTATGCAGGAAATGAGCAGTTCTTC. This codes for CATSDGFGQYAGNEQFF.

The J gene is TRBJ2-7, the V gene TRBV21-1; the table names TRBD1, a call not compared with the DNA. TRBV21-1 is labeled a pseudogene. The CDR3 is 15 residues long. CDR3 amino acids: CASRVDRGCPYEQYF. DNA of the CDR3: TGTGCCAGCAGGGTTGACAGGGGGTGCCCCTACGAGCAGTACTTC.

The CDR3 is CSADRGNTEAFF. CDR3 DNA: TGCAGTGCCGACAGGGGGAACACTGAAGCTTTCTTT. The chain combines TRBV20-1 with TRBJ1-1, with 8 bases matching TRBD1. V was pared by 6 bases and J by 1 base, with 1 base of the junction left unmatched. The CDR3 consists of 12 residues. From germline, CDR1 is DFQATT and CDR2 SNEGSKA (reference sequence).

This chain links TRBV6-2 or TRBV6-3 with TRBJ2-7; 13 bases align to TRBD2. CDR3 length equals 17 residues. The junction had 8 bases not matched to a gene; V was cut back by 4 bases and J by 2 bases. Germline CDR1 reads MNHEY; CDR2 reads SVGEGT. Here the CDR3 reads CASSWTSGSIKPYEQYF. As DNA, the CDR3 is TGTGCCAGCAGTTGGACTAGCGGGAGCATCAAGCCCTACGAGCAGTACTTC.

The rearrangement joins TRBV6-2 or TRBV6-3 to TRBJ1-1; perhaps TRBD1 as D (5 bases). Germline CDR1 is MNHEY and CDR2 is SVGEGT. V was clipped by 1 base and J by 8 bases, with 14 bases between them. The length of the CDR3 is 14 residues. The CDR3 here is CASSYYGSGVEAFF. In DNA, the CDR3 is TGTGCCAGCAGTTACTATGGATCGGGGGTCGAAGCTTTCTTT.

The V gene is TRBV20-1, the J gene TRBJ2-7; TRBD1 aligns across 7 bases. J was trimmed by 3 bases and V by 2 bases; bases with no gene match: 1. CDR3 length: 12 residues. CDR1 is DFQATT and CDR2 is SNEGSKA in the germline V gene (reference sequence). The CDR3, as DNA: TGCAGTGCTAGAAGACAGGGCTACGAGCAGTACTTC. It translates to CSARRQGYEQYF.

This clonotype was detected only a few times. This chain links TRBV11-2 with TRBJ1-1; 10 bases align to TRBD1. Germline V lookup: CDR1 SGHAT, CDR2 FQNNGV. The CDR3 contains 16 residues. With 4 bases clipped from V and 0 bases from J, the junction kept 5 bases outside the gene matches. This CDR3 reads CASSSGQGTLNTEAFF. For the CDR3, the DNA is TGTGCCAGCAGCTCGGGACAGGGGACTTTGAACACTGAAGCTTTCTTT.

This clonotype was counted only a few times. The gene calls are TRBV5-5 and TRBJ1-1, with a tentative D call TRBD1 (5 bases). The V end lost 3 bases, the J end lost 2 bases, and 14 bases lay between the germline ends. This CDR3 is 15 amino acids long. Per the germline V gene, CDR1 is SGHKS and CDR2 is YYEKEE (reference sequence). As DNA, the CDR3 is TGTGCCAGCAGCTCTCAGCCGACAGTCAACACTGAAGCTTTCTTT. It is translated as CASSSQPTVNTEAFF.

This clonotype came up a few times. J is TRBJ2-2 and V is TRBV6-1; no firm D call. There are 17 residues in the CDR3. CDR1 and CDR2 from the germline V gene are MNHNS and SASEGT. The ends were cut back, 5 bases at V and 0 bases at J, with 16 bases in the middle. This chain's CDR3 is CASSSRTFLANTGELFF. CDR3 DNA: TGTGCCAGCAGTAGCCGCACCTTCTTGGCGAACACCGGGGAGCTGTTTTTT.

The chain combines TRBV11-3 with TRBJ2-1, with 8 bases fitting TRBD2. The CDR3 extends over 15 amino acids. With V trimmed by 4 bases and J by 3 bases, 5 bases remained unmatched. Germline CDR1 is SGHNT and CDR2 is YENEEA. The CDR3 coding sequence is TGTGCCAGCAGCTCGCGGAGCGGGAGCTACAATGAGCAGTTCTTC. This gives the protein CASSSRSGSYNEQFF.

CDR3 protein: CASSPETGGNEQFF. CDR3 DNA sequence: TGTGCCAGCTCACCTGAGACAGGGGGCAATGAGCAGTTCTTC. This chain uses TRBV18 with TRBJ2-1; 9 nucleotides match TRBD1. The CDR3 is 14 amino acids. Unmatched junction bases numbered 3, after V lost 3 bases and J lost 6 bases. Per germline, CDR1 KGHSH and CDR2 LQKENI.

In its sample, this clonotype was seen many times. The genes are TRBV12-3 or TRBV12-4 and TRBJ2-3; 10 nucleotides line up with TRBD2. CDR3 size: 15 residues. Trimming at V came to 6 bases and at J to 4 bases, leaving 7 bases not matched to a gene. This chain's CDR3 is CASSPSGGTADTQYF. In DNA form, the CDR3 reads TGTGCCAGCAGCCCTAGCGGGGGCACTGCAGATACGCAGTATTTT.

V and J are TRBV5-1 and TRBJ1-2; D is possibly TRBD1 (6 bases). Per the germline V gene, CDR1 is SGHRS and CDR2 is YFSETQ. With 3 bases removed from V and 8 bases from J, the gap between germline ends came to 20 bases. This CDR3 spans 15 amino acids. For the CDR3, the DNA is TGCGCCAGCAGCTCCGCGCCAACAGGGACGGGCGGCTACACCTTC. It specifies CASSSAPTGTGGYTF.

This clonotype was counted between two and nine times. The chain carries TRBV11-2 and TRBJ2-7; 9 bases are a match to TRBD2. Germline CDR1 reads SGHAT; CDR2 reads FQNNGV. The CDR3 contains 14 residues. V dropped 4 bases and J dropped 5; count of bases not matched to a gene: 6. The CDR3: CASSSSRTSDEQYF. The CDR3, as DNA: TGTGCCAGCAGCTCCTCTCGGACTAGCGACGAGCAGTACTTC.